This T cell receptor (beta chain) was obtained from a study of OX40 agonist ivuxolimab in advanced cancers. About the full investigation: Ivuxolimab, which targeted the costimulatory receptor OX40 (CD134), was an agonistic, fully human IgG2 monoclonal antibody. Intravenous ivuxolimab was administered to patients every 2 weeks at six dose levels: 0.01, 0.1, 0.3, 1.5, 3 and 10 mg/kg. Of the roughly 52 patients in dose escalation, around 20 had hepatocellular carcinoma, approximately 15 had melanoma, 9 had renal cell carcinoma and 9 had head and neck cancer. A male proportion of 82.7% and a mean age of approximately 55 years, ranging from roughly 20 to 80, were recorded for the dose-escalation cohort. Prior anti-PD-1, anti-PD-L1 or anti-CTLA-4 therapy was permitted, and checkpoint inhibitors had been received by roughly 42% of dose-escalation patients. Three dose-escalation patients achieved partial responses, one with hepatocellular carcinoma and two with cutaneous melanoma. Peripheral TCRbeta sequencing was intended to test whether TCR sequence diversity was altered and clonal T-cell expansion was caused by ivuxolimab. The paper reports the monotherapy dose-escalation portion (N = 52 patients) of the phase I ivuxolimab trial.

Turning to this clone: Its antigen target is currently unknown. Base qualities are missing; no much larger clone stands one base away.

To sequence the TCRbeta CDR3 region, genomic DNA was isolated from the sorted cells. TCRbeta CDR3 regions were sequenced using the immunoSEQ Assay. Here the immuneACCESS table is served through TCRdb, limited to in-frame sequences with V and J called. Missing clones are a known gap in these copies; in checked studies unresolved V genes cover under half, and the rest lacks a known reason. The sample profile shows roughly 90,000 clones; around 90% of them were found once. 0.33% of the sample goes to the ten largest clones. General study outcomes and caveats: Low levels of normalized T-cell clonal expansion were also seen in some nonresponding patients. In partial responders in the 0.1-3.0 mg/kg groups, normalized peripheral clonal expansion was found to be among the lowest, especially among CD8+ T cells. At doses of 0.1 to 3.0 mg/kg, clonal expansion of both CD4+ and CD8+ blood T cells was observed from baseline to week 6. On average, CD8+ T cells showed more expanded clones than CD4+ T cells after ivuxolimab. Antigen specificity was not determined for the clonally expanded peripheral T cells.

Patients with a history of autoimmune disease or receiving systemic immunosuppression were excluded from the trial. In every dose cohort, peripheral blood was drawn for TCR sequencing at baseline, cycle 4 day 1, and cycle 7 day 1. Samples came from an open-label, multicenter, first-in-human phase I dose-escalation trial of ivuxolimab. Adults with locally advanced or metastatic melanoma, renal cell, hepatocellular, or head and neck squamous cell carcinoma were enrolled in the trial. CD4+ and CD8+ T cells were sorted separately from peripheral blood before TCR sequencing. Looking up the germline V gene yields CDR1 KGHSH and CDR2 LQKENI. The CDR3 covers 13 residues, taking in both the cysteine and the phenylalanine. CDR3 DNA is the only sequence kept; it has 39 bases, read in frame from the first base. Relative to germline, V is 4 bases shorter and J is 3 bases shorter, with 9 bases between their ends.

The input for sequencing was CD4+ or CD8+ T cells sorted from blood, taken in a trial of the OX40 agonist ivuxolimab. The sequence links TRBV18 to TRBJ1-1, with the D gene uncertain. The receptor was isolated from an adult with an advanced solid tumor such as melanoma, head and neck, liver or kidney cancer. The CDR3 loop reads CASSLRWDTEAFF. The DNA sequence follows: TGTGCCAGCTCACTTAGGTGGGACACTGAAGCTTTCTTT.